The T cell receptor beta chain under discussion was sequenced for a study of shared clonotypes between healthy human individuals. As for the study in general: Three plates were used per donor for CD4 naive, three for CD4 memory, two for CD8 naive and one for CD8 memory.

Some clones are missing from TCRdb's copy, which holds only in-frame ones; the method was immunoSEQ multiplex PCR. The data contain roughly 380,000 clones, about 96% of them singletons. V was cut by 2 bases and J by 6 bases, with 11 bases left in between. The CDR3 has 13 amino acids. Germline V gene data show CDR1 as SGHAT and CDR2 as FQNNGV. The sample consisted of memory CD8+ T cells sorted from blood. Subset given: CD45RO+ cells pooled with CCR7-negative TemRA cells. The TCR sequence derives from a man aged 25 to 40 in good health. The gene calls are TRBV11-2 and TRBJ2-7, with D maybe TRBD1 (6 bases). The CDR3 coding sequence is TGTGCCAGCAGCTTAACAGGGTGGGGCGAGCAGTACTTC. Translating it yields CASSLTGWGEQYF.